Listed here are 12 T cell receptor beta chains from one sample, sequenced in a study of technical replicates of blood from several donors. Only in-frame clones appear in the TCRdb table, and some are missing; sequencing was by immunoSEQ multiplex PCR. The sample records 55,000 to 75,000 clones, roughly 91% being singletons. Input material: PBMCs. These receptors all come from a human donor in good health. Some clones in this sample may be carry-over from other donors' samples.

The J gene is TRBJ2-7, the V gene TRBV5-1; 7 bases are shared with TRBD2. V dropped 1 base and J dropped 3; count of bases not matched to a gene: 13. Germline V CDR1 and CDR2: SGHRS, YFSETQ. The CDR3 is 17 residues long. CDR3 sequence: CASSLTPGGSPGYEQYF. In DNA, the CDR3 is TGCGCCAGCAGCTTGACCCCGGGGGGATCCCCGGGCTACGAGCAGTACTTC.

The chain is built from TRBV19 and TRBJ2-7, with D maybe TRBD1 (6 bases). V was pared by 5 bases and J by 1 base, with 18 bases between. Germline V CDR1 and CDR2: LNHDA, SQIVND (reference sequence). CDR3 size: 16 residues. The CDR3 DNA follows: TGTGCCAGTAGTTCTCGATGGCAGGGGTCATCCTACGAGCAGTACTTC. This encodes CASSSRWQGSSYEQYF. The whole variable domain, filled in from reference TRBV19 and TRBJ2-7, reads DGGITQSPKYLFRKEGQNVTLSCEQNLNHDAMYWYRQDPGQGLRLIYYSQIVNDFQKGDIAEGYSVSREKKESFPLTVTSAQKNPTAFYLCASSSRWQGSSYEQYFGPGTRLTVT.

The chain has TRBV12-5 and TRBJ2-1; 12 bases line up with TRBD2. CDR1 is LGHNT, CDR2 FRNRAP, per germline. V was clipped by 6 bases and J by 4 bases; unmatched bases: 4. The CDR3 contains 15 residues. CDR3 sequence reads: CASGSGLAGYNEQFF. In DNA, the CDR3 is TGTGCTAGTGGCTCCGGACTAGCGGGGTACAATGAGCAGTTCTTC. The entire variable domain, with the rest obtained from reference TRBV12-5 and TRBJ2-1, is as follows: DARVTQTPRHKVTEMGQEVTMRCQPILGHNTVFWYRQTMMQGLELLAYFRNRAPLDDSGMPKDRFSAEMPDATLATLKIQPSEPRDSAVYFCASGSGLAGYNEQFFGPGTRLTVL.

The chain joins TRBV5-1 to TRBJ1-3; 7 bases match TRBD1. V gave up 4 bases and J gave up 0 bases; unmatched junction bases: 4. Germline loops: CDR1 SGHRS, CDR2 YFSETQ. This CDR3 has 15 residues. This chain's CDR3 is CASSATGSSGNTIYF. For the CDR3, the DNA is TGCGCCAGCAGCGCGACAGGGAGCTCTGGAAACACCATATATTTT.

This clone appeared a few times. The chain carries TRBV9 and TRBJ2-7, with no clear D. The germline CDR1 and CDR2 sequences are SGDLS and YYNGEE. Trimming shortened V by 4 bases and J by 0 bases, and 8 bases separated the two germline ends. The CDR3 contains 13 residues. The CDR3 region is CASSPVSSYEQYF. The CDR3 DNA sequence: TGTGCCAGCAGCCCAGTGTCCTCCTACGAGCAGTACTTC.

V gene TRBV9 combines with J gene TRBJ1-1, with 11 nucleotides matching TRBD1. The V gene end was trimmed by 3 bases and the J gene end by 3 bases; junction bases not matched to a gene: 1. The length of the CDR3 is 14 residues. The germline gives CDR1 SGDLS, CDR2 YYNGEE. The CDR3 loop is CASSAGQGDTEAFF. CDR3 sequence (DNA): TGTGCCAGCAGCGCGGGACAGGGGGACACTGAAGCTTTCTTT.

This clone has just one count. This chain's CDR3 is CASSLVTGVSTEAFF. CDR3 sequence (DNA): TGTGCCAGCAGCTTGGTGACAGGGGTGTCCACTGAAGCTTTCTTT. The V and J genes are TRBV5-5 and TRBJ1-1, with 8 bases fitting TRBD1. This CDR3 spans 15 amino acids. Germline CDR1 and CDR2: SGHKS and YYEKEE (reference sequence). The V segment lost 0 bases and the J segment 4 bases; nucleotides outside the gene matches: 5.

This sequence joins TRBV29-1 and TRBJ1-1, with 7 bases lining up with TRBD1. Trimming cost V 3 bases and J 1 base; bases outside gene matches: 11. This CDR3 comprises 16 residues. CDR1 is SQVTM and CDR2 is ANQGSEA in the germline V gene. The chain's CDR3 is CSVDRVAGGSNTEAFF. Here the CDR3 DNA reads TGCAGCGTTGACCGAGTAGCAGGGGGATCGAACACTGAAGCTTTCTTT.

This clone was observed once. The chain is built from TRBV6-1 and TRBJ1-2, with TRBD1 matching over 10 bases. This CDR3 region has 16 residues. Trimming cost V 1 base and J 3 bases; bases outside gene matches: 5. CDR1 MNHNS and CDR2 SASEGT come from the germline V gene. The CDR3 nucleotides read TGTGCCAGCAGTGAAGGGGGAGGGACAGGGGACTATGGCTACACCTTC. The encoded protein is CASSEGGGTGDYGYTF.

The V call is TRBV30, the J call TRBJ2-1; perhaps TRBD2 as D (5 bases). V lost 0 bases and J 0 bases, leaving 12 bases between the germline ends. Germline-derived CDR1 and CDR2 are GTSNPN and SVGIG (reference sequence). The CDR3 extends over 16 amino acids. Here the CDR3 DNA reads TGTGCCTGGAGTGTTTCGGGGATCAACTCCTACAATGAGCAGTTCTTC. This codes for CAWSVSGINSYNEQFF.

The V call is TRBV6-1, the J call TRBJ2-1; D possibly corresponds to TRBD1 (6 bases). This CDR3 region has 15 residues. The germline V gene has CDR1 MNHNS and CDR2 SASEGT. The ends were cut back, 4 bases at V and 0 bases at J, with 10 bases in the middle. CDR3 protein: CASSGDRSSYNEQFF. The CDR3 DNA follows: TGTGCCAGCAGTGGAGACAGGAGCTCCTACAATGAGCAGTTCTTC.

This clone was picked up a small number of times. V usage is TRBV11-3 and J usage is TRBJ2-1, with 10 bases fitting TRBD2. The CDR3 is made up of 16 amino acids. Germline CDR1 is SGHNT and CDR2 is YENEEA. V was clipped by 0 bases and J by 8 bases; unmatched bases: 7. CDR3 nucleotides: TGTGCCAGCAGCTTAGAGGCTAGCGGGGGCCTGGATGAGCAGTTCTTC. As protein: CASSLEASGGLDEQFF.